This T cell receptor (beta chain) was obtained from a study of CD8+ T cells in alopecia areata. Study-level information: It was 6 to 18 months of tofacitinib, and then there were 6 months off drug.

Indicated treatment: oral pan-JAK inhibitor, 5-10 mg twice daily. On this clone itself: Its target is unknown.

cDNA reverse transcribed from extracted RNA served as the sequencing template. The assay was immunoSEQ multiplex PCR, and TCRdb's table has in-frame clones only and misses some. The sample records fewer than 250,000 clones, about three fifths being singletons. Study conclusions and caveats: Possibly as an HLA-related effect, TCR sharing across patients appeared less clear than in mice. Scalp samples also yield sequences from resident alphabeta T cells of normal skin. Affected scalp, especially in alopecia totalis/universalis, had a higher clonality than normal scalp did.

CDR3 length: 11 residues. Trimming removed 7 bases at V and 6 bases at J, with 10 bases between. CDR1 SGHRS and CDR2 YFSETQ come from the germline V gene. V usage is TRBV5-1 and J usage is TRBJ1-2; D remains ambiguous. The sample consisted of CD4+ T cells sorted from blood, taken at week 4, from a patient treated with tofacitinib. The TCR comes from a human donor with alopecia areata. CDR3 amino acids: CASGQEDGYTF. The CDR3 DNA reads TGCGCCAGCGGGCAGGAAGATGGCTACACCTTC.